One and the same sample provided the 28 T cell receptor beta chains below, sequenced in a study of response to subunit inactivated influenza vaccine. Via MiXCR, TCRdb re-called the RT-PCR reads, giving one row per CDR3 protein. This sample has hundreds of thousands of distinct CDR3 sequences, with roughly 14% found just once. The sample consisted of PBMCs from blood, taken 14 days before vaccination. Receptors originate from a man over 45 who received an inactivated influenza vaccine.

V is TRBV18 and J is TRBJ2-1, with D tentatively TRBD1 or TRBD2 (5 bases each). This CDR3 region has 17 residues. CDR1 and CDR2 (germline): KGHSH, LQKENI. V was cut by 0 bases and J by 4 bases, with 16 bases left in between. The CDR3 protein is CASSPPRPQGRYNEQFF. The CDR3 DNA reads TGTGCCAGCTCACCACCGAGGCCCCAGGGACGTTACAATGAGCAGTTCTTC.

This clonotype has a handful of counts. The chain has TRBV24-1 and TRBJ1-1, with D maybe TRBD1 (6 bases). The germline V gene has CDR1 KGHDR and CDR2 SFDVKD. The CDR3 totals 14 residues. Trimming removed 4 bases at V and 6 bases at J, with 14 bases between. In DNA form, the CDR3 reads TGTGCCACCAGTGAAGCCGGGGGGGCGGCTGAAGCTTTCTTT. Translating gives CATSEAGGAAEAFF.

V usage is TRBV4-3 and J usage is TRBJ2-3, with unresolved D. The CDR3 length is 16 residues. V lost 0 bases, J lost 6 bases, and 16 bases lay in between. Germline CDR1 LGHNA, CDR2 YSLEER. The CDR3 coding sequence is TGCGCCAGCAGCCAAGAGAGTCTCGGCGAGGAGGATACGCAGTATTTT. Translated: CASSQESLGEEDTQYF.

The chain carries TRBV6-6 and TRBJ2-7; unclear D gene. The CDR3 length is 13 residues. Trimming stripped 0 bases from V and 0 bases from J, with 3 bases between. Germline V CDR1 and CDR2: MNHNY, SVGAGI (reference sequence). The CDR3 here is CASSYSASYEQYF. The CDR3 nucleotides read TGTGCCAGCAGTTACTCGGCCTCCTACGAGCAGTACTTC.

This clonotype occurred many times. The chain combines TRBV5-1 with TRBJ2-1, with TRBD1 identical over 7 bases. This CDR3 contains 14 residues. From germline, CDR1 is SGHRS and CDR2 YFSETQ. Trimming cost V 4 bases and J 3 bases; bases outside gene matches: 4. The CDR3 protein is CASSPRDSYNEQFF. CDR3 bases: TGCGCCAGCAGCCCCCGGGACAGCTACAATGAGCAGTTCTTC.

This clonotype was recorded many times. V usage is TRBV29-1 and J usage is TRBJ1-1; D is perhaps TRBD1 (5 bases). Trimming cost V 2 bases and J 7 bases, with 20 bases left between them. This CDR3 is built from 15 residues. CDR1 SQVTM and CDR2 ANQGSEA come from the germline V gene. CDR3 in DNA: TGCAGCGTTGAATCCCCATCGTGGGGGAGAGATGAAGCTTTCTTT. Its translation is CSVESPSWGRDEAFF.

This clonotype was picked up many times. This chain connects TRBV18 to TRBJ1-1; TRBD1 is a possible D gene (5 bases). The CDR3 is 12 amino acids. CDR1 is KGHSH, CDR2 LQKENI, per germline. V was clipped by 10 bases and J by 1 base, with 10 bases between them. As DNA, the CDR3 is TGTGCCACCGGGACTGGGAACACTGAAGCTTTCTTT. This encodes CATGTGNTEAFF.

This clonotype has more than one count but fewer than ten. The chain carries TRBV7-2 and TRBJ2-7, with a tentative D call TRBD2 (6 bases). Trimming removed 2 bases at V and 3 bases at J, with 14 bases between. This CDR3 spans 15 amino acids. The germline CDR1 and CDR2 sequences are SGHTA and FQGNSA. The CDR3 bases are TGTGCCAGCAGCTTATACCCGGGAGAACTCTACGAGCAGTACTTC. This gives the protein CASSLYPGELYEQYF.

In its sample, this clonotype was seen a few times. V gene TRBV29-1 combines with J gene TRBJ2-5; TRBD1 might be the D (6 bases). Trimming stripped 7 bases from V and 5 bases from J, with 11 bases between. In germline, CDR1 is SQVTM, CDR2 ANQGSEA. The CDR3 extends over 11 amino acids. Written as DNA, the CDR3 is TGCAGCGCACAGGGTGGGGAGACCCAGTACTTC. Its protein product is CSAQGGETQYF.

With regard to this clonotype: Sequence at one end of the junction differs from germline and may be a read error. The chain joins TRBV5-6 to TRBJ2-1, with TRBD2 identical over 8 bases. CDR1 SGHDT and CDR2 YYEEEE come from the germline V gene. CDR3 length: 16 amino acids. For the CDR3, the DNA is TGTGCCAGCAGCTTGTTCGGGACTAGGGGAAACAATGAGCAGTCCTTC. It codes for CASSLFGTRGNNEQSF.

This clonotype turned up a few times. The genes are TRBV6-1 and TRBJ1-6; 11 positions match TRBD1. The CDR3 is 17 amino acids. Germline V gene sequence: CDR1 MNHNS, CDR2 SASEGT. The J segment lost 8 bases and the V segment lost 5 bases, leaving 11 bases of the junction unmatched. The CDR3 reads CASSPRDRGFSDSPLHF. In nucleotides, the CDR3 is TGTGCCAGCAGTCCCCGGGACAGGGGGTTCTCCGATTCACCCCTCCACTTT.

This clonotype was picked up many times. V is TRBV4-3 and J is TRBJ2-3, with D hard to call. The germline CDR1 and CDR2 sequences are LGHNA and YSLEER. The CDR3 covers 16 residues. Trimming took 0 bases from V and 1 from J, leaving 11 bases between them. The CDR3 coding sequence is TGCGCCAGCAGCCAAGATCTAAGCCCGGGCACAGATACGCAGTATTTT. Its translation: CASSQDLSPGTDTQYF.

This clonotype was picked up a small number of times. The chain combines TRBV27 with TRBJ2-5; 11 nucleotides align to TRBD2. J lost 1 base, V lost 3 bases, and 7 bases had no gene match. CDR1 and CDR2 from the germline V gene are MNHEY and SMNVEV (reference sequence). The CDR3 runs 17 residues. CDR3 DNA sequence: TGTGCCAGCAGTTTGAGAGGGACTAGCGGATTCCAAGAGACCCAGTACTTC. Translated: CASSLRGTSGFQETQYF.

The sample holds many counts of this clonotype. The V call is TRBV11-2, the J call TRBJ2-1; 16 nucleotides agree with TRBD2. CDR3 size: 19 residues. V lost 5 bases to trimming and J lost 4 bases; unmatched junction nucleotides: 11. Germline V gene lookup returns CDR1 SGHAT and CDR2 FQNNGV. CDR3 in DNA: TGTGCCAGCAGCAGTGTTGGGACTAGCGGGAGGGCCGCTTACAATGAGCAGTTCTTC. The encoded protein is CASSSVGTSGRAAYNEQFF.

V and J are TRBV27 and TRBJ1-1; D uncertain. V lost 1 base and J lost 3, with 9 bases in between. The germline V gene has CDR1 MNHEY and CDR2 SMNVEV (reference sequence). The CDR3 sequence is 14 residues long. The CDR3 spells CASSLWGFDTEAFF. The CDR3 DNA reads TGTGCCAGCAGTTTATGGGGATTCGACACTGAAGCTTTCTTT.

In its sample, this clonotype was seen a few times. This chain connects TRBV19 to TRBJ1-2; 8 bases align to TRBD1. The CDR3 length is 13 residues. Germline CDR1 is LNHDA and CDR2 is SQIVND (reference sequence). V gave up 5 bases and J gave up 6 bases; unmatched junction bases: 5. Here the CDR3 reads CASSYQGAHGYTF. The CDR3, as DNA: TGTGCCAGTAGTTATCAGGGGGCGCATGGCTACACCTTC.

About this clonotype: This may stem from a read error, because a much larger clone lies one nucleotide away. This sequence joins TRBV2 and TRBJ2-2; TRBD1 matches at 7 bases. The CDR3 covers 16 residues. Germline CDR1 and CDR2: SNHLY and FYNNEI. The V segment lost 10 bases and the J segment 0 bases; nucleotides outside the gene matches: 11. The chain's CDR3 is CAIRKTGLANTGELFF. Here the CDR3 DNA reads TGTGCCATCAGGAAGACAGGGCTCGCGAACACCGGGGAGCTGTTTTTT. Based on the CDR3 plus reference TRBV2 and TRBJ2-2, the full variable domain is EPEVTQTPSHQVTQMGQEVILRCVPISNHLYFYWYRQILGQKVEFLVSFYNNEISEKSEIFDDQFSVERPDGSNFTLKIRSTKLEDSAMYFCAIRKTGLANTGELFFGEGSRLTVL.

This clonotype appeared a few times. The chain joins TRBV5-1 to TRBJ2-1, with D perhaps matching TRBD2 (6 bases). This CDR3 contains 14 residues. From germline, CDR1 is SGHRS and CDR2 YFSETQ. Trimming left V 3 bases short and J 6 bases short, with 13 bases between. CDR3 residues: CASSSGTPLNEQFF. The CDR3 region has the DNA TGCGCCAGCAGCTCCGGGACTCCCCTCAATGAGCAGTTCTTC.

This clonotype has just a few counts. The chain carries TRBV27 and TRBJ2-1; TRBD2 matches at 7 bases. Germline V gene sequence: CDR1 MNHEY, CDR2 SMNVEV (reference sequence). Trimming took 4 bases from V and 6 from J; bases not matched to a gene: 12. The CDR3 runs 16 residues. The CDR3: CASSSLPGGGLNEQFF. In DNA, the CDR3 is TGTGCCAGCAGTTCCCTCCCGGGGGGTGGTCTCAATGAGCAGTTCTTC.

This clonotype was seen only a few times. V gene TRBV12-3 or TRBV12-4 combines with J gene TRBJ2-7, with D possibly called TRBD1 or TRBD2 (5 bases each). The CDR3 covers 13 residues. V lost 5 bases and J lost 7, with 15 bases in between. CDR3 amino acids: CASSTGTALEQYF. The CDR3 DNA follows: TGTGCCAGCAGTACCGGGACGGCTCTGGAGCAGTACTTC.

This clonotype has a handful of counts. The chain uses TRBV30 and TRBJ1-2, with D possibly being TRBD1 (5 bases). Trimming cost V 1 base and J 11 bases, with 8 bases left between them. The CDR3 contains 10 residues. CDR1 GTSNPN and CDR2 SVGIG come from the germline V gene (reference sequence). The CDR3 sequence is CAWSAQGYTF. As DNA, the CDR3 is TGTGCCTGGAGTGCGCAGGGATACACCTTC.

This clonotype has a handful of counts. This chain connects TRBV7-6 to TRBJ2-7; 7 bases match TRBD2. Trimming at V came to 4 bases and at J to 1 base, leaving 4 bases not matched to a gene. In germline, CDR1 is SGHVS, CDR2 FNYEAQ. The CDR3 loop spans 14 amino acids. CDR3 in amino acids: CASSSLAESYEQYF. The CDR3 bases are TGTGCCAGCAGCTCGCTAGCGGAATCCTACGAGCAGTACTTC.

This clonotype showed up many times. The chain uses TRBV7-9 and TRBJ1-2, with D tentatively TRBD1 (6 bases). V was shortened by 1 base and J by 6 bases, with 12 bases between the two germline ends. The CDR3 totals 14 residues. CDR1 and CDR2 from the germline V gene are SEHNR and FQNEAQ (reference sequence). CDR3 residues: CASSLVGTTDGYTF. The CDR3 coding sequence is TGTGCCAGCAGCTTAGTAGGGACAACGGATGGCTACACCTTC.

This clonotype was detected ten times or more. This chain joins TRBV27 and TRBJ2-3, with TRBD2 matching 9 bases. The junction had 11 bases not matched to a gene; V was cut back by 3 bases and J by 4 bases. Germline-derived CDR1 and CDR2 are MNHEY and SMNVEV (reference sequence). The CDR3 totals 17 residues. The CDR3 DNA is TGTGCCAGCAGTTTGTATCGCCGCGGGGGGGCTTCAGATACGCAGTATTTT. It is translated as CASSLYRRGGASDTQYF.

The CDR3 coding sequence is TGTGCCAGCAGCTTAGGGACATGGAACACTGAAGCTTTCTTT. It specifies CASSLGTWNTEAFF. V gene TRBV11-2 combines with J gene TRBJ1-1; maybe TRBD1 (5 bases). Deletions cut 1 base from V and 1 base from J, with 7 bases between. The CDR3 sequence is 14 residues long. Germline V CDR1 and CDR2: SGHAT, FQNNGV.

Ten or more counts support this clonotype. This chain connects TRBV7-3 to TRBJ1-1; no firm D call. The CDR3 is 13 amino acids. Trimming pared 3 bases from V and 4 bases from J, leaving 9 bases between. Germline values: CDR1 SGHTA, CDR2 FQGTGA. The CDR3 protein is CASSLAGITEAFF. The CDR3 DNA follows: TGTGCCAGCAGCTTGGCGGGAATCACTGAAGCTTTCTTT.

This clonotype was seen a handful of times. The rearrangement links TRBV2 to TRBJ2-3, with 9 bases fitting TRBD1. The CDR3 has 15 amino acids. V was clipped by 6 bases and J by 4 bases; unmatched bases: 8. Germline V CDR1 and CDR2: SNHLY, FYNNEI. The CDR3 spells CASRGQGAIADTQYF. The CDR3, as DNA: TGTGCCAGCAGGGGACAGGGCGCGATAGCAGATACGCAGTATTTT.

This clonotype has only a few counts. The CDR3 sequence is CASSETGFFSTDTQYF. For the CDR3, the DNA is TGTGCCAGCAGCGAGACGGGGTTTTTCAGCACAGATACGCAGTATTTT. V gene TRBV7-2 combines with J gene TRBJ2-3, with TRBD2 as a possible D gene (5 bases). CDR1 and CDR2 from the germline V gene are SGHTA and FQGNSA. CDR3 size: 16 residues. The V end lost 5 bases, the J end lost 0 bases, and 15 bases lay between the germline ends.